This T cell receptor beta chain derives from a study of T cells in Graves' hyperthyroidism and ophthalmopathy. The CDR3 is 13 residues long. Between the trimmed V and J ends, which lost 8 bases and 10 bases, there was a span of 15 bases. The germline V gene has CDR1 LNHDA and CDR2 SQIVND (reference sequence). From RNA transcripts, TCR beta CDR3 regions were amplified. RT-PCR in the first round (using the HTBI primer set) targeted the TCR CDR3. Using its own MiXCR run on the multiplex PCR reads, TCRdb lists one record per CDR3 protein. The data hold more than 500,000 distinct CDR3 sequences, with around 15% observed a single time. Study-level points and caveats: Blood held most thyroid clonotypes expanded above 0.001 frequency.

About this clonotype: Its specificity is unknown.

Stability of Graves' hyperthyroidism was defined as absent ophthalmopathy progression within 18 months. This chain connects TRBV19 to TRBJ1-6, with D perhaps matching TRBD1 (6 bases). The receptor's source is a woman between 40 and 55 years old with Graves' hyperthyroidism. The material sequenced was blood. As DNA, the CDR3 is TGTGCCAGTGGGATACAGGGAAGCTCACCCCTCCACTTT. Encoded protein: CASGIQGSSPLHF.